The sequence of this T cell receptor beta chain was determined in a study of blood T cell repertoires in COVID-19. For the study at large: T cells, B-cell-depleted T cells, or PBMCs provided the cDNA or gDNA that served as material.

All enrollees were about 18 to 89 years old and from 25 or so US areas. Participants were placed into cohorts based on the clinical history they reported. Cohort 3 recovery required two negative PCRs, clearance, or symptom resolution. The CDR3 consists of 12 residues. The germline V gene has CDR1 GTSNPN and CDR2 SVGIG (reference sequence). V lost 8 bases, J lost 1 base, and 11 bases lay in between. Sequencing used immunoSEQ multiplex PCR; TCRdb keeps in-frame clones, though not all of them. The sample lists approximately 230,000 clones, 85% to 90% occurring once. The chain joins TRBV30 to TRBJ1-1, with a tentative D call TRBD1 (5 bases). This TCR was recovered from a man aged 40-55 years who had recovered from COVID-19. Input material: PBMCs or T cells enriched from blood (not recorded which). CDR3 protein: CARSRGNTEAFF. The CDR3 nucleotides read TGTGCCCGGTCAAGGGGGAACACTGAAGCTTTCTTT.